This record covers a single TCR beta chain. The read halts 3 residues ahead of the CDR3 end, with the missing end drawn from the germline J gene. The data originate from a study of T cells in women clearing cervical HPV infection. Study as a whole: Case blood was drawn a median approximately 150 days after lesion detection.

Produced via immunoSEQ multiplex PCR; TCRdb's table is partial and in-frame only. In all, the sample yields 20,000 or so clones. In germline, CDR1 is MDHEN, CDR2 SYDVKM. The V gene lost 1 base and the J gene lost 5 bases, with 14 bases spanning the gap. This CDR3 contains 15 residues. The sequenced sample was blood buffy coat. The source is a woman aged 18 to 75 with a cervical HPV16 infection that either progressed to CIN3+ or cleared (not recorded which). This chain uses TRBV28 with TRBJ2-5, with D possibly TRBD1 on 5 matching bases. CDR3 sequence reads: CASSLSGNGPETQYF. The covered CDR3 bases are TGTGCCAGCAGTTTATCAGGGAATGGTCCCGAGACC.